The T cell receptor (beta chain) described here comes from a study of long-term antiretroviral therapy in people with HIV. Overall study findings and caveats: Following ART, diversity rose but still fell short of transplant donor controls. Repertoires with HIV possessed tighter CDR3 length spans than those of controls.

Concerning this clone itself: Its antigen is not identified.

The run of the v3.0 immunoSEQ assay was at survey level. Samples were sequenced targeting about 40,000-50,000 T-cell genomes each. Produced via immunoSEQ multiplex PCR; TCRdb's table is partial and in-frame only. In the table there are 25,000 to 35,000 clones, about 85% of which are singletons. Germline values: CDR1 SNHLY, CDR2 FYNNEI. The CDR3 totals 20 residues. Trimming pared 2 bases from V and 0 bases from J, leaving 23 bases between. The sample here was unsorted PBMCs, taken around 5 years before starting antiretroviral therapy. The sequence derives from a man aged 50 or older with HIV. The V and J genes are TRBV2 and TRBJ1-5; D uncertain. This CDR3 reads CASSERFLAALGRSNQPQHF. The CDR3, as DNA: TGTGCCAGCAGTGAAAGATTTTTGGCAGCCTTAGGGCGTAGCAATCAGCCCCAGCATTTT.